This TCR beta chain was obtained from a study of T cells in Graves' hyperthyroidism and ophthalmopathy. As for the study in general: The authors collected peripheral blood at initial diagnosis, before any treatment.

The CDR3 is made up of 15 amino acids. V lost 0 bases and J lost 2; bases outside the gene matches: 7. Germline CDR1 DFQATT, CDR2 SNEGSKA (reference sequence). Amplification of TCR beta CDR3 regions used RNA as the template. The primer set for the first-round RT-PCR of the TCR CDR3 was HTBI. TCRdb reprocessed the multiplex PCR reads with MiXCR, giving one entry per CDR3 protein. The sample includes about 380,000 distinct CDR3 sequences, approximately 13% of them seen just once. General study results and limits: In the blood, most expanded thyroid clonotypes above 0.001 appeared as well.

Over 18 months, lack of ophthalmopathy progression marked Graves' hyperthyroidism as stable. Patients were excluded because of uncontrolled infection, other autoimmune disease, pregnancy or lactation. This clonotype was detected many times. Its target is unknown. The clonotype comes from a woman aged 55 to 70 with Graves' hyperthyroidism. The rearrangement joins TRBV20-1 to TRBJ2-7; 7 positions match TRBD2. Material: blood. CDR3: CSAREHQRGTYEQYF. CDR3 nucleotide sequence: TGCAGTGCTAGAGAGCACCAGCGGGGTACCTACGAGCAGTACTTC.